This T cell receptor beta chain was documented in a study of regulatory T cells in long-lasting Graves disease. V lost 3 bases, J lost 0 bases, and 9 bases lay in between. The CDR3 is 14 amino acids. Looked up from germline, CDR1 is GTSNPN and CDR2 is SVGIG (reference sequence). The time point was: persistent/refractory GD, antithyroid drugs over 5 years with positive TRAb. Scientists built the TCR library using RNA that was extracted from PBMCs. Building the TCR beta libraries relied on iRepertoire HTBI primers, and CDR3 regions underwent Arm-PCR. TCRdb reprocessed the multiplex PCR reads via MiXCR and lists one record per CDR3 protein. The sample lists 400,000 or so distinct CDR3 sequences, more than 20% occurring once. This clonotype was detected only a few times.

The sequence came from a female donor with Graves disease. Sample: peripheral blood mononuclear cells (PBMCs), taken when the disease was refractory, from a patient treated with antithyroid drugs. J is TRBJ1-3 and V is TRBV30; no clear D. CDR3 DNA: TGTGCCTGGAGCTTTGCGTTCTCTGGAAACACCATATATTTT. Its protein product is CAWSFAFSGNTIYF.